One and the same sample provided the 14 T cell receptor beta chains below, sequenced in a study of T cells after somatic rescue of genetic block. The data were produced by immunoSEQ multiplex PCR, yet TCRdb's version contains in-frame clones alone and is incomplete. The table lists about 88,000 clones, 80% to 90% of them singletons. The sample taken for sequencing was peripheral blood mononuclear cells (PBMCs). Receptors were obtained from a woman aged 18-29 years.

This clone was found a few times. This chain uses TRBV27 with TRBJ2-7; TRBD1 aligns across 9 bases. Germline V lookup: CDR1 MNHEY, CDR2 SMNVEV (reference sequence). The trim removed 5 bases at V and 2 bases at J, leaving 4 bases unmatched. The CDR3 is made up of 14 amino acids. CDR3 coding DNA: TGTGCCAGCAGTGGGACAGGGTTTACCTACGAGCAGTACTTC. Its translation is CASSGTGFTYEQYF.

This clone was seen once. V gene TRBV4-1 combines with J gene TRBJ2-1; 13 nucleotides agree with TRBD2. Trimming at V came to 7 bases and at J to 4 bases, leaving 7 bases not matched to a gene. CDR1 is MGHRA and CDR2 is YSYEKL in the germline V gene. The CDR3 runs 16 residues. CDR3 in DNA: TGCGCCAGCACCGGGACTAGCGGGATCAGTTACAATGAGCAGTTCTTC. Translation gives CASTGTSGISYNEQFF.

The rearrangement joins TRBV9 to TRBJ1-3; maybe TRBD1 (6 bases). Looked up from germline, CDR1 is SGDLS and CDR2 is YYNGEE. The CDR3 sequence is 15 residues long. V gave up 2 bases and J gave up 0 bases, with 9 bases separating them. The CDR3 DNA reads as TGTGCCAGCAGCGTCCTGGACAGCTCTGGAAACACCATATATTTT. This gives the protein CASSVLDSSGNTIYF.

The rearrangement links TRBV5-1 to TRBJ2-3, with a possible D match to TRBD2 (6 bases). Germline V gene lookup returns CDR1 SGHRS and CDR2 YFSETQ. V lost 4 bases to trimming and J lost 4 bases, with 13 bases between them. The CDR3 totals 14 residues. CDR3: CASSLRLGADTQYF. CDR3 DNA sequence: TGCGCCAGCAGCCTCAGACTAGGCGCAGATACGCAGTATTTT.

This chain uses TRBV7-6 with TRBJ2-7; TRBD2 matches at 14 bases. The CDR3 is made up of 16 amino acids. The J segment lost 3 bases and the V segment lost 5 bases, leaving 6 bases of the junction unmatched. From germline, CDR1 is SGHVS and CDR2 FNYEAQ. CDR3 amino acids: CASSLGTSGSYYEQYF. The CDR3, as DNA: TGTGCCAGCAGCCTCGGGACTAGCGGGAGTTACTACGAGCAGTACTTC.

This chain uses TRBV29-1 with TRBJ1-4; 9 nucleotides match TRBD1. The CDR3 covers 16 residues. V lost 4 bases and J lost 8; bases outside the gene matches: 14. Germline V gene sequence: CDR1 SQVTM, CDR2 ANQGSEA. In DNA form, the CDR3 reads TGCAGCGTTGCCGTCGGACAGGGGATAAGGGGAGAAAAACTGTTTTTT. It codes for CSVAVGQGIRGEKLFF.

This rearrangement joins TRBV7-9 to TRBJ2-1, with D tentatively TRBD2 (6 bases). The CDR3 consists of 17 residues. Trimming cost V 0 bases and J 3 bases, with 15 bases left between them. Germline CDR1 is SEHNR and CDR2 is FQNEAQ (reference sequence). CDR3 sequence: CASSLALHGRHYNEQFF. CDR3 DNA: TGTGCCAGCAGCTTAGCGCTCCACGGGAGACACTACAATGAGCAGTTCTTC. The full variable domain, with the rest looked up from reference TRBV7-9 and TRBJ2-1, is DTGVSQNPRHKITKRGQNVTFRCDPISEHNRLYWYRQTLGQGPEFLTYFQNEAQLEKSRLLSDRFSAERPKGSFSTLEIQRTEQGDSAMYLCASSLALHGRHYNEQFFGPGTRLTVL.

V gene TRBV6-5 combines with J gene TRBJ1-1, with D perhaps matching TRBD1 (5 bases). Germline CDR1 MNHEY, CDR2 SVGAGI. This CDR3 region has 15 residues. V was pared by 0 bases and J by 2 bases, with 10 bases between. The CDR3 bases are TGTGCCAGCAGTTACTCCCCAGGGACCAACACTGAAGCTTTCTTT. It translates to CASSYSPGTNTEAFF.

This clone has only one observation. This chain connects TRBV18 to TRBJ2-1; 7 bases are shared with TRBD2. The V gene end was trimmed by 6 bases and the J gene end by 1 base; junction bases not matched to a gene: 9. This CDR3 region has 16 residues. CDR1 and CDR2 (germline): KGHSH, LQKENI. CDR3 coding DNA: TGTGCCAGCTCCACCCGTCCTAGCGGTTCCTACAATGAGCAGTTCTTC. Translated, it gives CASSTRPSGSYNEQFF.

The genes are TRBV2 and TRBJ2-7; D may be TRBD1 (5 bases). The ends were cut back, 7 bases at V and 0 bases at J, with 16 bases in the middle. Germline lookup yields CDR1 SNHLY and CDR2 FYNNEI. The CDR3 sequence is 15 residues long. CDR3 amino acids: CASKAGADPSYEQYF. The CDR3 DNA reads TGTGCCAGCAAAGCTGGGGCAGACCCCTCCTACGAGCAGTACTTC.

The DNA of the CDR3 is TGCGCCAGCAGCTCGAGGACAGGGGGCATCATGAACACTGAAGCTTTCTTT. Translation: CASSSRTGGIMNTEAFF. The gene calls are TRBV5-1 and TRBJ1-1, with 11 bases identical to TRBD1. The ends lost 3 bases at V and 0 bases at J; junction bases unmatched: 7. Germline CDR1 is SGHRS and CDR2 is YFSETQ. This CDR3 comprises 17 residues.

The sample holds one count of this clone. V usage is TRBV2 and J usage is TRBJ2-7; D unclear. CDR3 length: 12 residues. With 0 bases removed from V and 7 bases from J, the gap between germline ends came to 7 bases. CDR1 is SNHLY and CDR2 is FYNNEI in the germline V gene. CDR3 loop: CASSEAWAEQYF. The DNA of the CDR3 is TGTGCCAGCAGTGAAGCCTGGGCGGAGCAGTACTTC.

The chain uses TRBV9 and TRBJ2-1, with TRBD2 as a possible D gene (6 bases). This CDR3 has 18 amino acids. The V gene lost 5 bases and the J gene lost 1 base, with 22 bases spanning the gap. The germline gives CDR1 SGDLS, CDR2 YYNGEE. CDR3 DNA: TGTGCCAGCAGTCCCGACAGTTGGGGGGTAGAGTCCTACAATGAGCAGTTCTTC. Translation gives CASSPDSWGVESYNEQFF. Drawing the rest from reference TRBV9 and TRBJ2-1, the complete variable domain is DSGVTQTPKHLITATGQRVTLRCSPRSGDLSVYWYQQSLDQGLQFLIQYYNGEERAKGNILERFSAQQFPDLHSELNLSSLELGDSALYFCASSPDSWGVESYNEQFFGPGTRLTVL.

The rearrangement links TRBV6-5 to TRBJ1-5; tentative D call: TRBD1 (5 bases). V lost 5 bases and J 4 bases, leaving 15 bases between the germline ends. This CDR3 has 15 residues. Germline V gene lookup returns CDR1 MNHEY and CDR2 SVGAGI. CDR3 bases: TGTGCCAGCAGTACCACCGACAGACCTAATCAGCCCCAGCATTTT. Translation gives CASSTTDRPNQPQHF.